This T cell receptor (beta chain) came from a study of blood T cell repertoires in COVID-19. For the study at large: Samples came from the United States, Italy and Spain, spanning acute and convalescent COVID-19.

Measured with immunoSEQ multiplex PCR; TCRdb has only the in-frame clones, and not every one. The sample records roughly 220,000 clones, approximately 83% being singletons. The germline CDR1 and CDR2 sequences are PRHDT and FYEKMQ (reference sequence). This CDR3 has 12 residues. Trimming pared 5 bases from V and 6 bases from J, leaving 11 bases between. The source is a middle-aged woman with acute COVID-19. Material: PBMCs or T cells enriched from blood (not recorded which). The chain employs TRBV13 and TRBJ2-7; D is perhaps TRBD1 (6 bases). In DNA, the CDR3 is TGTGCCAGCAGCGAGGGGGTGAGCGAGCAGTACTTC. Translated: CASSEGVSEQYF.